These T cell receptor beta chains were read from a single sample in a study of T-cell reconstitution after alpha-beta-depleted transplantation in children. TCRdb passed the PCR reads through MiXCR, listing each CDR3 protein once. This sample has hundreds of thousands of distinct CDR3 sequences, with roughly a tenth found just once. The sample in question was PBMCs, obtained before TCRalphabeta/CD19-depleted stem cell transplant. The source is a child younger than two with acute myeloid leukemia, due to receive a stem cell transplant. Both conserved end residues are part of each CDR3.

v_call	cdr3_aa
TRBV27	CASSLSIVRREQYF
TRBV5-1	CASSSGRSLNVAYEQYF
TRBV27	CATSPRGSSYNEQFF
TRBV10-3	CAISESGVGADTQYF
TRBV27	CASRLAGAYEQYF
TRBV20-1	CSARPSGYTGELFF
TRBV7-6	CASSSDGARSGNTIYF
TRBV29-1	CSVEGTDTQYF
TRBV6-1	CASSEQSSGGSNIQYF
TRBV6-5	CASSDTTGGRETQYF
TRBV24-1	CATSDLQGNQETQYF
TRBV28	CASRASLSNSPLHF
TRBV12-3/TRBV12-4	CASSLGTGFYGYTF
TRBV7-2	CASSLVGETRPGQYF
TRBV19	CASSIGPKGAGGTEAFF
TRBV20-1	CSAQPGLAENEQFF
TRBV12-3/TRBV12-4	CASSPSTGQPQHF
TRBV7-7	CASIIVAHYEQYF
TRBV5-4	CASSQKRSYNEQFF
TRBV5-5	CASSSTTGARYNEQFF
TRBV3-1	CASSMGVGSEEQYF
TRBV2	CASSADRGDNQPQHF
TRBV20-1	CSARDQSRGAYEQYF
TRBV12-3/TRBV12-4	CASSFTAGSGNTIYF
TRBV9	CASSPNPGTGLYEQYF